Described below is a single TCR beta chain sequence and its context. Some clones are missing from TCRdb's copy, which holds only in-frame ones; the method was immunoSEQ multiplex PCR. The table records some 300,000 clones, around 91% of them present only once. Recruitment covered about 25 US areas and drew participants whose ages spanned roughly 18 to 100 years. Two negative PCRs, clearance, or symptom resolution characterized the recovered Cohort 3 donors. This specimen comes from a study of blood T cell repertoires in COVID-19. Turning to the study itself: Some COVID-19 samples were acute and others convalescent; all came from the United States, Italy and Spain. T cells, B-cell-depleted T cells, or PBMCs supplied cDNA or gDNA.

The sequence was obtained from a woman aged 35 to 49 who had recovered from COVID-19. What was sequenced was PBMCs or T cells enriched from blood (not recorded which).

As DNA, the CDR3 is TGCGCCAGCAGCCAACTAAGGACAGGGGGCCACTATGGCTACACCTTC. This sequence encodes CASSQLRTGGHYGYTF. The chain uses TRBV4-3 and TRBJ1-2; TRBD1 matches 11 bases. The CDR3 runs 16 residues. From germline, CDR1 is LGHNA and CDR2 YSLEER. J was trimmed by 3 bases and V by 2 bases; bases with no gene match: 5.